This T cell receptor beta chain appears in the sequencing data of a study of T cell responses to AZD1222 COVID-19 vaccine. The study, taken as a whole, reports: Spike-specific TCR breadth and depth both grew after two AZD1222 doses. Reportedly, nearly half the spike-specific TCRs target unmutated variant regions. Donors were mostly white British, more females; clonal diversity possibly underestimated. At 160-218 and 743-854, vaccine-associated CD4 TCRs were dominant, and they spanned spike.

A word on this clone: The antigen is undetermined.

Sequencing used immunoSEQ multiplex PCR; TCRdb keeps in-frame clones, though not all of them. The sample has around 120,000 clones; around 89% are singletons. This material consisted of peripheral blood, taken on day 0 of MenACWY control vaccination. This receptor was taken from an adult in good health.

Written as DNA, the CDR3 is TGTGCCAGCAGCATACGGGGGGGCTTAAATTCACCCCTCCACTTT. This gives the protein CASSIRGGLNSPLHF. The V call is TRBV6-5, the J call TRBJ1-6, with D perhaps matching TRBD1 (6 bases). Trimming stripped 6 bases from V and 7 bases from J, with 16 bases between. The CDR3 sequence is 15 residues long. Germline CDR1 reads MNHEY; CDR2 reads SVGAGI.